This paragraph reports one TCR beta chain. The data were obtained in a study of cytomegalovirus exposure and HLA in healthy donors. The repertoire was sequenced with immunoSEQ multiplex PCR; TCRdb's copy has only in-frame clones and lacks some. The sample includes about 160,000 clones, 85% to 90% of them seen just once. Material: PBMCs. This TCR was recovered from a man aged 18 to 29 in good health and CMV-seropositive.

The CDR3 DNA is TGTGCCAGCAGTTCAAGAATGTCCAGATCCTACGAGCAGTACTTC. The encoded protein is CASSSRMSRSYEQYF. The rearrangement links TRBV27 to TRBJ2-7; no clear D. Germline values: CDR1 MNHEY, CDR2 SMNVEV (reference sequence). CDR3 length: 15 amino acids. Trimming left V 4 bases short and J 1 base short, with 14 bases between.